One TCR beta chain is described in this entry. As processed by the authors: Amplification of reference gene primers was used by the study to estimate nucleated cell counts. TCRdb's copy holds only in-frame clones and misses some; the assay was immunoSEQ multiplex PCR. D and trimming come from the DNA, and the V and J calls and clone size come from that table. The sample holds 200,000 to 250,000 clones, less than 85% seen once. Patients of the Seattle cohort, enrolled during active infection, were followed longitudinally. This sample was taken from a study of blood T cell repertoires in COVID-19. Study as a whole: Samples of COVID-19 (acute and convalescent) were obtained from the United States, Italy and Spain. PBMCs, B-cell-depleted T cells, or T cells were the source of the cDNA or gDNA that made up the material.

Specimen: peripheral blood. The clonotype originates from a woman of 80 years or more with COVID-19, enrolled during active disease.

The CDR3 loop is CASGGIPETQYF. CDR3 DNA sequence: TGTGCCAGCGGCGGAATCCCAGAGACCCAGTACTTC. The V and J genes are TRBV3-1 (or the pseudogene TRBV3-2) and TRBJ2-5; D gene ambiguous. This CDR3 contains 12 residues. CDR1 LGHDT and CDR2 YNNKEL come from the germline V gene (reference sequence). V was shortened by 8 bases and J by 4 bases, with 11 bases between the two germline ends.